These 3 T cell receptor beta chains were all obtained from the same sample, sequenced in a study of blood T cells in healthy people across ages. The second PCR ran roughly 7 to 12 cycles with a sample-barcoded 5' primer and J-beta primers. TCRdb re-analysed the 5' RACE reads in MiXCR, keeping a single row per CDR3 protein. The repertoire has 710,000 or so distinct CDR3 sequences, 20% to 25% of them found once; the top ten carry less than 25%. Sequencing input: blood. These receptors were collected from a man aged 65-85 years in good health.

This clonotype was detected many times. The junction does not match germline at one end; this may be a read error. The rearrangement joins TRBV5-1 to TRBJ1-1; D is unclear. This CDR3 has 15 residues. Per germline, CDR1 SGHRS and CDR2 YFSETQ. The DNA of the CDR3 is TGTGCCAGCAGCTTAGGTGGCAGAGTGAACACTGAAGCTTTCTTT. Its translation is CASSLGGRVNTEAFF. The whole variable domain, remainder taken from reference TRBV5-1 and TRBJ1-1, is KAGVTQTPRYLIKTRGQQVTLSCSPISGHRSVSWYQQTPGQGLQFLFEYFSETQRNKGNFPGRFSGRQFSNSRSEMNVSTLELGDSALYLCASSLGGRVNTEAFFGQGTRLTVV.

CDR3 bases: TGTGCCAGCACCCCGTCGGCAGGGACTAATGAAAAACTGTTTTTT. Its translation: CASTPSAGTNEKLFF. The rearrangement joins TRBV7-6 to TRBJ1-4, with D perhaps TRBD1 (5 bases). V lost 7 bases and J 2 bases, leaving 14 bases between the germline ends. Germline CDR1 is SGHVS and CDR2 is FNYEAQ. The CDR3 runs to 15 residues.

J is TRBJ1-4 and V is TRBV29-1, with 7 bases fitting TRBD1. Germline assignment: CDR1 SQVTM and CDR2 ANQGSEA. Losses at the gene ends were 4 bases for V and 8 bases for J; bases not matched to a gene: 4. The CDR3 loop spans 12 amino acids. The CDR3 is CSVGGGREKLFF. Here the CDR3 DNA reads TGCAGCGTTGGAGGGGGCAGAGAAAAACTGTTTTTT.